Shown below are 23 T cell receptor beta chains from a single sample sequenced in a study of regulatory T cells in long-lasting Graves disease. Through Arm-PCR of CDR3 regions and iRepertoire HTBI primers, TCR beta libraries were built. MiXCR was run by TCRdb on the multiplex PCR reads, yielding one entry per CDR3 protein. Here the sample spans under 450,000 distinct CDR3 sequences, about 10% being singletons. This sample's time point: newly diagnosed GD, antithyroid drugs for less than 3 months. Making the TCR library involved RNA that had been extracted from PBMCs. The same data also went into a second study, on T cells in Graves' hyperthyroidism and ophthalmopathy.

The sequences come from peripheral blood mononuclear cells (PBMCs), collected at new diagnosis, from a patient treated with antithyroid drugs. The receptors were sampled from a woman between 18 and 29 years old with Graves disease.

The V call is TRBV15, the J call TRBJ1-2, with 8 bases matching TRBD1. The CDR3 is 15 residues long. After removal of 5 bases from V and 6 bases from J, the junction contained 11 bases not matched to a gene. CDR1 is LNHNV and CDR2 is YYDKDF in the germline V gene (reference sequence). CDR3 bases: TGTGCCACCAGCCAGAGGGGGCCAGGGGGCGATGGCTACACCTTC. Protein sequence: CATSQRGPGGDGYTF.

This clonotype was detected ten times or more. The V gene is TRBV18, the J gene TRBJ1-1, with a weak D call TRBD1 (6 bases). CDR3 length: 17 amino acids. Germline V CDR1 and CDR2: KGHSH, LQKENI. The V and J ends lost 3 bases and 2 bases respectively, with 19 bases between them. The CDR3 region has the DNA TGTGCCAGCTCACCCAGGACAGTAGCGAGCTTTAACACTGAAGCTTTCTTT. This codes for CASSPRTVASFNTEAFF.

The chain couples TRBV9 to TRBJ2-1; D remains ambiguous. V dropped 3 bases and J dropped 7 bases, with 17 bases sitting between them. The CDR3 is 15 amino acids. Germline V gene lookup returns CDR1 SGDLS and CDR2 YYNGEE. This chain's CDR3 is CASSAGRIVANEQFF. In nucleotides, the CDR3 is TGTGCCAGCAGCGCCGGTCGGATTGTGGCAAATGAGCAGTTCTTC.

This clonotype was observed at least ten times. This sequence joins TRBV3-1 and TRBJ2-1; TRBD2 aligns across 12 bases. CDR1 is LGHDT and CDR2 is YNNKEL in the germline V gene (reference sequence). The trim removed 3 bases at V and 8 bases at J, leaving 8 bases unmatched. This CDR3 spans 16 amino acids. The CDR3 reads CASSQASGRAVYEQFF. The CDR3 DNA sequence: TGTGCCAGCAGCCAGGCTAGCGGGAGGGCCGTTTATGAGCAGTTCTTC.

This clonotype showed up just once. V gene TRBV19 combines with J gene TRBJ2-5, with 7 bases that match TRBD2. This CDR3 contains 15 residues. Germline V gene data show CDR1 as LNHDA and CDR2 as SQIVND (reference sequence). V shed 1 base and J 4 bases; nucleotides not matched to a gene: 6. CDR3 sequence (DNA): TGTGCCAGTAGTATAGGGGAGGGACTCGGAGAGACCCAGTACTTC. This sequence encodes CASSIGEGLGETQYF. Full variable domain (missing parts from reference TRBV19 and TRBJ2-5): DGGITQSPKYLFRKEGQNVTLSCEQNLNHDAMYWYRQDPGQGLRLIYYSQIVNDFQKGDIAEGYSVSREKKESFPLTVTSAQKNPTAFYLCASSIGEGLGETQYFGPGTRLLVL.

This clonotype came up a few times. CDR3 protein: CSVGWRIRDRGFENTEAFF. CDR3 sequence (DNA): TGCAGCGTTGGATGGCGGATTCGGGACAGGGGTTTTGAGAACACTGAAGCTTTCTTT. The V and J genes are TRBV29-1 and TRBJ1-1; 10 bases are shared with TRBD1. CDR1 is SQVTM and CDR2 is ANQGSEA in the germline V gene. This CDR3 contains 19 residues. Trimming removed 4 bases from V and 1 base from J; junction bases left unmatched: 18.

This clonotype has a count of ten or more. V gene TRBV5-1 combines with J gene TRBJ2-1, with a weak D call TRBD2 (6 bases). The CDR3 is 15 residues long. In germline, CDR1 is SGHRS, CDR2 YFSETQ. V was shortened by 4 bases and J by 0 bases, with 11 bases between the two germline ends. This CDR3 reads CASSERGSSYNEQFF. The CDR3 DNA reads as TGCGCCAGCAGCGAACGGGGGAGCTCCTACAATGAGCAGTTCTTC.

The sample holds many counts of this clonotype. The genes are TRBV28 and TRBJ2-1; TRBD2 aligns across 11 bases. This CDR3 contains 13 residues. Germline V gene data show CDR1 as MDHEN and CDR2 as SYDVKM. Germline trimming cut 6 bases from V and 9 bases from J; bases unmatched to any gene: 4. This chain's CDR3 is CASRISGRGEQFF. CDR3 coding DNA: TGTGCCAGCAGGATTAGCGGGAGGGGTGAGCAGTTCTTC.

This clonotype turned up a few times. The chain joins TRBV5-1 to TRBJ1-1; unclear D gene. This CDR3 has 15 residues. Trimming took 0 bases from V and 0 from J, leaving 9 bases between them. Per germline, CDR1 SGHRS and CDR2 YFSETQ. The CDR3 region is CASSLAPQLNTEAFF. CDR3 nucleotide sequence: TGCGCCAGCAGCTTGGCGCCACAGTTGAACACTGAAGCTTTCTTT.

In its sample, this clonotype was seen a few times. The chain combines TRBV19 with TRBJ1-5; 9 bases match TRBD1. The CDR3 loop spans 19 amino acids. Losses at the gene ends were 5 bases for V and 0 bases for J; bases not matched to a gene: 14. Germline V CDR1 and CDR2: LNHDA, SQIVND (reference sequence). The CDR3 sequence is CASSPGTGSKGNSNQPQHF. CDR3 DNA: TGTGCCAGTAGTCCCGGGACAGGGTCGAAGGGAAATAGCAATCAGCCCCAGCATTTT.

This clonotype was seen at least ten times. J is TRBJ2-1 and V is TRBV24-1; D not certain. The CDR3 runs to 15 residues. Germline-derived CDR1 and CDR2 are KGHDR and SFDVKD. Trimming cost V 2 bases and J 7 bases, with 14 bases left between them. CDR3 nucleotide sequence: TGTGCCACCAGTGATTATGAACTGGGCTTAAATGAGCAGTTCTTC. It translates to CATSDYELGLNEQFF.

This clonotype occurred many times. The rearrangement joins TRBV7-2 to TRBJ2-2; weak D call: TRBD1 (6 bases). The V end was cut by 5 bases, the J end by 6 bases, with 13 bases between. The germline V gene has CDR1 SGHTA and CDR2 FQGNSA. The CDR3 sequence is 14 residues long. CDR3 sequence reads: CASSPDRWAGELFF. CDR3 bases: TGTGCCAGCAGCCCCGACAGGTGGGCCGGGGAGCTGTTTTTT.

As to this clonotype: This may be a read error: a much more frequent sequence differs by one nucleotide. This sequence joins TRBV27 and TRBJ1-1, with a possible D match to TRBD1 (5 bases). CDR1 is MNHEY and CDR2 is SMNVEV in the germline V gene (reference sequence). The CDR3 covers 15 residues. For the CDR3, the DNA is TGTGCCAGCAGTCTGTCCGGGGGTGGGAACACTGAAGCTTCCTTT. Translating gives CASSLSGGGNTEASF.

Remarks on this clonotype: With a much larger clone just one base away, this may be a read error. This rearrangement joins TRBV28 to TRBJ1-2; D uncertain. V was trimmed by 5 bases and J by 3 bases, leaving 22 bases between them. The CDR3 extends over 17 amino acids. Germline CDR1 is MDHEN and CDR2 is SYDVKM. The CDR3 spells CASSTAQNSEQHYGYTF. CDR3 bases: TGTGCCAGCAGTACCGCCCAAAACTCGGAACAGCACTATGGCTACACCTTC.

This clonotype was observed a handful of times. This chain joins TRBV7-9 and TRBJ1-1; no definite D call. V dropped 8 bases and J dropped 0 bases, with 10 bases sitting between them. The CDR3 has 13 residues. The germline CDR1 and CDR2 sequences are SEHNR and FQNEAQ (reference sequence). The CDR3 coding sequence is TGTGCCAGCTCTGGATGGGTGAACACTGAAGCTTTCTTT. The encoded protein is CASSGWVNTEAFF.

The chain carries TRBV7-2 and TRBJ2-1; 7 bases align to TRBD2. Losses at the gene ends were 5 bases for V and 6 bases for J; bases not matched to a gene: 10. The germline CDR1 and CDR2 sequences are SGHTA and FQGNSA. The CDR3 runs 15 residues. The CDR3 loop is CASSTTGGSFNEQFF. In DNA, the CDR3 is TGTGCCAGCAGCACTACTGGCGGGAGCTTCAATGAGCAGTTCTTC.

This clonotype was found many times. This rearrangement joins TRBV11-2 to TRBJ1-5; 9 bases match TRBD1. The germline V gene encodes CDR1 SGHAT and CDR2 FQNNGV. V gave up 2 bases and J gave up 9 bases; unmatched junction bases: 5. This CDR3 has 14 amino acids. The CDR3 region is CASSLRTGVRPQHF. CDR3 DNA: TGTGCCAGCAGCTTAAGGACAGGGGTTCGGCCCCAGCATTTT.

The genes are TRBV19 and TRBJ2-2, with a possible D match to TRBD1 (6 bases). The CDR3 is 15 residues long. Germline CDR1 and CDR2: LNHDA and SQIVND (reference sequence). Trimming stripped 6 bases from V and 2 bases from J, with 13 bases between. The CDR3 DNA follows: TGTGCCAGTAGGAGGACAGAGCTTAACACCGGGGAGCTGTTTTTT. Protein product: CASRRTELNTGELFF.

This clonotype was seen ten or more times. The rearrangement uses TRBV20-1 and TRBJ2-1; 10 positions match TRBD2. This CDR3 has 15 residues. Germline CDR1 and CDR2: DFQATT and SNEGSKA (reference sequence). V lost 5 bases to trimming and J lost 7 bases; unmatched junction nucleotides: 11. DNA of the CDR3: TGCAGTGCTCGCCCAATAGCGGGGGGTTGGAATGAGCAGTTCTTC. This gives the protein CSARPIAGGWNEQFF.

This clonotype was seen ten or more times. The genes are TRBV2 and TRBJ2-1, with D unclear. The germline V and J ends were trimmed by 2 bases and 3 bases, with 14 bases remaining between them. Germline CDR1 and CDR2: SNHLY and FYNNEI. This CDR3 is built from 16 residues. The CDR3 region has the DNA TGTGCCAGCAGTGAATACGAGTATGAAGACTACAATGAGCAGTTCTTC. Amino acid sequence: CASSEYEYEDYNEQFF.

This chain connects TRBV28 to TRBJ2-1; D possibly corresponds to TRBD1 (6 bases). V was clipped by 5 bases and J by 0 bases, with 20 bases between them. CDR3 size: 18 residues. CDR1 and CDR2 (germline): MDHEN, SYDVKM. The CDR3 is CASSGFVNLGGSYNEQFF. The DNA of the CDR3 is TGTGCCAGCAGTGGTTTCGTTAATTTAGGGGGCTCCTACAATGAGCAGTTCTTC.

There are many counts of this clonotype. This sequence joins TRBV6-1 and TRBJ1-1; D might be TRBD1 (5 bases). This CDR3 is built from 14 residues. V lost 6 bases and J lost 0, with 11 bases in between. CDR1 and CDR2 from the germline V gene are MNHNS and SASEGT. CDR3 bases: TGTGCCAGCAGGGACACTTTCATGAACACTGAAGCTTTCTTT. Encoded protein: CASRDTFMNTEAFF.

This clonotype was seen repeatedly, ten times or more. The chain employs TRBV20-1 and TRBJ2-3; possibly TRBD2 for D (6 bases). This CDR3 comprises 18 residues. Trimming removed 0 bases from V and 2 bases from J, with 21 bases in between. Germline V gene lookup returns CDR1 DFQATT and CDR2 SNEGSKA (reference sequence). The CDR3: CSARDPHWSSGPTDTQYF. In DNA, the CDR3 is TGCAGTGCTAGAGATCCGCATTGGTCCAGCGGGCCCACAGATACGCAGTATTTT.